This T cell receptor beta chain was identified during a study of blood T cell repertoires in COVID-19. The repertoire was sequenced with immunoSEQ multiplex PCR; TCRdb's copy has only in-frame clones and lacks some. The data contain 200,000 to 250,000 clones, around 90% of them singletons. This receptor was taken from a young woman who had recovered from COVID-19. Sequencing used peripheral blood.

This chain's CDR3 is CATCPGSYEQYF. The CDR3 region has the DNA TGTGCCACCTGTCCGGGGTCCTACGAGCAGTACTTC. The rearrangement links TRBV24-1 to TRBJ2-7, with D possibly matching TRBD2 (5 bases). Germline V gene sequence: CDR1 KGHDR, CDR2 SFDVKD. Trimming took 9 bases from V and 1 from J, leaving 9 bases between them. CDR3 length equals 12 residues.